These 26 T cell receptor beta chains came from one sample sequenced in a study of cytomegalovirus exposure and HLA in healthy donors. The method was immunoSEQ multiplex PCR; TCRdb's version includes in-frame clones alone and lacks a portion of them. This table holds about 360,000 clones, around 86% found once. Source material: PBMCs. Receptors originate from a woman between 18 and 30 years old in good health and CMV-seronegative.

This clone occurred once. The chain uses TRBV12-5 and TRBJ1-6; 7 nucleotides align to TRBD1. With 5 bases clipped from V and 4 bases from J, the junction kept 14 bases outside the gene matches. The CDR3 is 18 residues long. The germline CDR1 and CDR2 sequences are LGHNT and FRNRAP. CDR3 sequence reads: CASGNHRGADGYNSPLHF. The CDR3 coding sequence is TGTGCTAGTGGTAACCACAGGGGCGCCGATGGTTATAATTCACCCCTCCACTTT.

The V call is TRBV10-3, the J call TRBJ1-2, with TRBD1 identical over 9 bases. Germline V gene lookup returns CDR1 ENHRY and CDR2 SYGVKD. Trimming at V came to 10 bases and at J to 4 bases, leaving 4 bases not matched to a gene. The CDR3 runs to 12 residues. The CDR3 spells CATGQGSYGYTF. DNA of the CDR3: TGTGCCACTGGACAGGGGAGCTATGGCTACACCTTC.

The chain combines TRBV5-1 with TRBJ2-3, with 7 bases aligning to TRBD1. V lost 4 bases and J lost 2; bases outside the gene matches: 10. Per the germline V gene, CDR1 is SGHRS and CDR2 is YFSETQ. The CDR3 is 16 amino acids. The CDR3 DNA follows: TGCGCCAGCAGCCGCCCTTCCGGGACAGTCACAGATACGCAGTATTTT. The encoded protein is CASSRPSGTVTDTQYF.

The rearrangement joins TRBV27 to TRBJ1-1, with a possible D match to TRBD1 (5 bases). The CDR3 has 15 residues. The germline V gene has CDR1 MNHEY and CDR2 SMNVEV (reference sequence). Trimming took 4 bases from V and 5 from J, leaving 17 bases between them. The CDR3 spells CASSYRGRAKTEAFF. CDR3 DNA sequence: TGTGCCAGCAGTTATCGTGGCAGGGCCAAAACTGAAGCTTTCTTT.

The chain couples TRBV5-4 to TRBJ1-5; D remains ambiguous. The V end was cut by 4 bases, the J end by 1 base, with 15 bases between. The CDR3 is 16 residues long. Germline CDR1 reads SGHNT; CDR2 reads YYREEE (reference sequence). In nucleotides, the CDR3 is TGTGCCAGCAGCATTGGTGGCCCTAGGAGCAATCAGCCCCAGCATTTT. Its protein product is CASSIGGPRSNQPQHF.

This chain connects TRBV4-1 to TRBJ2-5, with no clear D. Trimming took 4 bases from V and 5 from J, leaving 14 bases between them. CDR1 and CDR2 (germline): MGHRA, YSYEKL. The CDR3 is made up of 14 amino acids. CDR3 nucleotides: TGCGCCAGCAGCCTACTACCCCGGGTCGAGACCCAGTACTTC. It codes for CASSLLPRVETQYF.

The chain employs TRBV23-1 and TRBJ1-3, with D perhaps matching TRBD1 (5 bases). TRBV23-1 is assigned to the ORF class and has an uncertain function. V shed 7 bases and J shed 0 bases, with 16 bases lying between them. This CDR3 is built from 16 residues. This chain's CDR3 is CASNPTGGDSGNTIYF. The CDR3 region has the DNA TGCGCCAGCAACCCTACCGGGGGTGACTCTGGAAACACCATATATTTT.

This clone was seen once. The chain couples TRBV6-1 to TRBJ2-1; no clear D. The V gene's germline CDR1 is MNHNS and CDR2 SASEGT. The CDR3 sequence is 11 residues long. Trimming removed 5 bases at V and 7 bases at J, with 6 bases between. The CDR3 region has the DNA TGTGCCAGCAGTTCGAGGAATGAGCAGTTCTTC. Its translation: CASSSRNEQFF.

This clone was detected only once. The chain is built from TRBV5-4 and TRBJ1-2, with 8 bases aligning to TRBD1. CDR1 is SGHNT and CDR2 is YYREEE in the germline V gene (reference sequence). V was pared by 6 bases and J by 6 bases, with 22 bases of the junction left unmatched. CDR3 length equals 18 residues. The CDR3 DNA reads as TGTGCCAGCACCAAGTCGCAGATGGCCGGGACAGGAAGAAATGGCTACACCTTC. Its translation: CASTKSQMAGTGRNGYTF.

This chain connects TRBV9 to TRBJ2-5, with 9 nucleotides matching TRBD1. The CDR3 totals 15 residues. After removal of 4 bases from V and 1 base from J, the junction contained 5 bases not matched to a gene. CDR1 and CDR2 (germline): SGDLS, YYNGEE. CDR3 amino acids: CASSIRQGVQETQYF. CDR3 nucleotides: TGTGCCAGCAGCATCCGACAGGGGGTCCAAGAGACCCAGTACTTC.

This chain uses TRBV4-1 with TRBJ1-2; D might be TRBD1 (5 bases). CDR1 is MGHRA and CDR2 is YSYEKL in the germline V gene. V lost 3 bases, J lost 7 bases, and 15 bases lay in between. The CDR3 runs to 14 residues. CDR3 loop: CASSHYLQVPGYTF. The DNA of the CDR3 is TGCGCCAGCAGCCATTATCTACAGGTCCCTGGCTACACCTTC.

The chain joins TRBV28 to TRBJ2-3; possible D gene TRBD2, 6 bases. V lost 1 base and J lost 5, with 16 bases in between. CDR1 is MDHEN, CDR2 SYDVKM, per germline. The CDR3 runs to 16 residues. CDR3 amino acids: CASSLFGTGVVDTQYF. CDR3 sequence (DNA): TGTGCCAGCAGTTTATTCGGGACGGGAGTGGTAGATACGCAGTATTTT.

The genes are TRBV29-1 and TRBJ2-3; TRBD2 matches 10 bases. This CDR3 has 20 amino acids. Trimming cost V 6 bases and J 0 bases; bases outside gene matches: 21. Germline CDR1 SQVTM, CDR2 ANQGSEA. CDR3 residues: CSVLPWALAGVKASTDTQYF. As DNA, the CDR3 is TGCAGCGTCCTCCCCTGGGCCCTAGCGGGAGTTAAGGCTAGCACAGATACGCAGTATTTT.

The chain combines TRBV19 with TRBJ1-2; no reliable D call. The CDR3 has 13 residues. In germline, CDR1 is LNHDA, CDR2 SQIVND (reference sequence). Trimming took off 2 bases at V and 0 bases at J, with 4 bases between the two ends. The CDR3, as DNA: TGTGCCAGTAGTATATTAGCTAACTATGGCTACACCTTC. It is translated as CASSILANYGYTF.

CDR3 DNA sequence: TGTGCCAGCAGCCTTAGCGGGGGGACTGCAAACTCCTTCCAAGAGACCCAGTACTTC. This codes for CASSLSGGTANSFQETQYF. V usage is TRBV11-2 and J usage is TRBJ2-5; TRBD2 agrees at 10 bases. With 5 bases clipped from V and 1 base from J, the junction kept 16 bases outside the gene matches. The CDR3 spans 19 residues. Germline V gene lookup returns CDR1 SGHAT and CDR2 FQNNGV.

The chain recombines TRBV11-2 with TRBJ2-7; 8 nucleotides agree with TRBD2. The J segment lost 0 bases and the V segment lost 2 bases, leaving 6 bases of the junction unmatched. The CDR3 runs to 16 residues. The germline CDR1 and CDR2 sequences are SGHAT and FQNNGV. The CDR3 nucleotides read TGTGCCAGCAGCTTATATAGCGGGGCCCCCTCCTACGAGCAGTACTTC. Its translation: CASSLYSGAPSYEQYF.

This chain joins TRBV4-1 and TRBJ1-5; TRBD1 is a possible D gene (6 bases). Trimming took off 5 bases at V and 7 bases at J, with 21 bases between the two ends. The germline gives CDR1 MGHRA, CDR2 YSYEKL. This CDR3 region has 16 residues. CDR3 sequence (DNA): TGCGCCAGCAGCACTCGGACAGTAGAGTCGTTACAGCCCCAGCATTTT. This codes for CASSTRTVESLQPQHF.

This clone has only one observation. The genes are TRBV4-1 and TRBJ2-7; maybe TRBD1 (5 bases). V was pared by 1 base and J by 1 base, with 11 bases between. Germline V gene data show CDR1 as MGHRA and CDR2 as YSYEKL. This CDR3 comprises 15 residues. The CDR3 nucleotides are TGCGCCAGCAGCCAAGTGGCAGGGATATCCTACGAGCAGTACTTC. Its translation is CASSQVAGISYEQYF.

The rearrangement uses TRBV11-3 and TRBJ1-5; no clear D gene. Trimming removed 6 bases at V and 7 bases at J, with 10 bases between. The CDR3 contains 12 residues. Germline V gene lookup returns CDR1 SGHNT and CDR2 YENEEA. The CDR3: CASRGRGQPQHF. CDR3 coding DNA: TGTGCCAGCAGGGGCAGAGGGCAGCCCCAGCATTTT.

The rearrangement links TRBV6-1 to TRBJ1-1; D unclear. Trimming took off 7 bases at V and 1 base at J, with 10 bases between the two ends. CDR1 and CDR2 (germline): MNHNS, SASEGT. This CDR3 region has 13 residues. CDR3 nucleotide sequence: TGTGCCAGCACAATTTCACAGAACACTGAAGCTTTCTTT. Its translation is CASTISQNTEAFF.

This clone came up once. V usage is TRBV28 and J usage is TRBJ2-7; 7 nucleotides line up with TRBD2. The CDR3 is made up of 14 amino acids. With 2 bases clipped from V and 2 bases from J, the junction kept 3 bases outside the gene matches. Per germline, CDR1 MDHEN and CDR2 SYDVKM. The CDR3 here is CASSLQRDAYEQYF. The CDR3 DNA is TGTGCCAGCAGTTTACAGCGGGACGCCTACGAGCAGTACTTC.

The chain combines TRBV28 with TRBJ1-5; tentatively, D is TRBD1 (6 bases). This CDR3 spans 14 amino acids. CDR1 MDHEN and CDR2 SYDVKM come from the germline V gene. The V and J ends lost 8 bases and 7 bases respectively, with 18 bases between them. CDR3 coding DNA: TGTGCCAGCGATTGGGGGGGCGGGGGCCAGCCCCAGCATTTT. It translates to CASDWGGGGQPQHF. Full variable domain (remainder filled in from reference TRBV28 and TRBJ1-5): DVKVTQSSRYLVKRTGEKVFLECVQDMDHENMFWYRQDPGLGLRLIYFSYDVKMKEKGDIPEGYSVSREKKERFSLILESASTNQTSMYLCASDWGGGGQPQHFGDGTRLSIL.

The V call is TRBV5-1, the J call TRBJ2-5; TRBD2 matches at 9 bases. CDR1 and CDR2 (germline): SGHRS, YFSETQ. The V and J ends lost 4 bases and 5 bases, in that order; junction bases with no gene match: 12. This CDR3 comprises 16 residues. CDR3 loop: CASSGIGGRAAETQYF. CDR3 bases: TGCGCCAGCAGCGGGATTGGCGGGAGGGCCGCGGAGACCCAGTACTTC. The variable domain in full, completed from reference TRBV5-1 and TRBJ2-5, reads KAGVTQTPRYLIKTRGQQVTLSCSPISGHRSVSWYQQTPGQGLQFLFEYFSETQRNKGNFPGRFSGRQFSNSRSEMNVSTLELGDSALYLCASSGIGGRAAETQYFGPGTRLLVL.

The chain has TRBV2 and TRBJ1-2; D unclear. The CDR3 is 11 residues long. V was pared by 8 bases and J by 4 bases, with 8 bases between. Germline V gives CDR1 SNHLY, CDR2 FYNNEI. In DNA, the CDR3 is TGTGCCAGCCGGAGCGTCTATGGCTACACCTTC. It specifies CASRSVYGYTF.

The chain employs TRBV5-1 and TRBJ1-6; a weak D match, TRBD1 (5 bases). The CDR3 covers 15 residues. Germline V CDR1 and CDR2: SGHRS, YFSETQ. Trimming removed 0 bases from V and 10 bases from J, with 14 bases in between. The DNA for the CDR3 is TGCGCCAGCAGCTTGGCGGGGGGTTTCGGGTCACCCCTCCACTTT. Translated: CASSLAGGFGSPLHF.

The chain has TRBV28 and TRBJ2-7; TRBD1 agrees at 10 bases. Germline V gene sequence: CDR1 MDHEN, CDR2 SYDVKM. This CDR3 comprises 11 residues. This CDR3 is CASSFSGTGAV. The CDR3 bases are TGTGCCAGCAGTTTCTCCGGGACAGGGGCGGTC.